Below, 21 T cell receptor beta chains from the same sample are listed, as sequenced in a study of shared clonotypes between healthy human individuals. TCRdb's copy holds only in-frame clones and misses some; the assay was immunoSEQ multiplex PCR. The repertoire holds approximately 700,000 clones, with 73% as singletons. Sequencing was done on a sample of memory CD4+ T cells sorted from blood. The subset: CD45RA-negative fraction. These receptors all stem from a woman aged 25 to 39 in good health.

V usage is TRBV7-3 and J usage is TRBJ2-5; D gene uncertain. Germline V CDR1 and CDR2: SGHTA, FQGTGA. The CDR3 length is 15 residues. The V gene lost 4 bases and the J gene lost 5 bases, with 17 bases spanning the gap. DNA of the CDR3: TGTGCCAGCAGCTCCGGACCGCGATGGTCTGAGACCCAGTACTTC. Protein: CASSSGPRWSETQYF.

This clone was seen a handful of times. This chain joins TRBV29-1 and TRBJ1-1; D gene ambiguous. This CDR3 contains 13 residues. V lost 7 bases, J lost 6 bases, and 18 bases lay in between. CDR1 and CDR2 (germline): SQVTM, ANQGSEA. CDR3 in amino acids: CSADGPNKAEAFF. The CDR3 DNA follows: TGCAGCGCGGATGGCCCCAATAAGGCTGAAGCTTTCTTT.

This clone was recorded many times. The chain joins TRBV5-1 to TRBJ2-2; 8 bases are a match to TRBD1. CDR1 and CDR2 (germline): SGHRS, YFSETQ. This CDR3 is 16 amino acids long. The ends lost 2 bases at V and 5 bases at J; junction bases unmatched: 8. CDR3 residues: CASSLLTGALTGELFF. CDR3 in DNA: TGCGCCAGCAGCTTACTGACAGGGGCGCTGACCGGGGAGCTGTTTTTT.

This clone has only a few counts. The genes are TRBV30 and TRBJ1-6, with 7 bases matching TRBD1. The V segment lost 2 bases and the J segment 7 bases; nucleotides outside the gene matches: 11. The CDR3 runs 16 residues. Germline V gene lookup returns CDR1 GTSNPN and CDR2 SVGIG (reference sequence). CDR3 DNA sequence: TGTGCCTGGAGTTTGGCAGGGGGTCGTTTAAATTCACCCCTCCACTTT. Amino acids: CAWSLAGGRLNSPLHF.

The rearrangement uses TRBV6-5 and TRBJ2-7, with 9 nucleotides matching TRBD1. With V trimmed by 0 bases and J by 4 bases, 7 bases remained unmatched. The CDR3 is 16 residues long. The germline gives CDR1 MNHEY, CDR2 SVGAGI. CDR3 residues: CASSYSGTGTFYEQYF. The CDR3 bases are TGTGCCAGCAGTTACTCCGGGACAGGGACCTTTTACGAGCAGTACTTC.

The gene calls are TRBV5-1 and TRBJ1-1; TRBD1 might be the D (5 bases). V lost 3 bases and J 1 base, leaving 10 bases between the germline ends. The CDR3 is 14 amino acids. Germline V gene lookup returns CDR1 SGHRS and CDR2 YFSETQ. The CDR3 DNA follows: TGCGCCAGCAGCTCAGGACAAGCGAACACTGAAGCTTTCTTT. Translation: CASSSGQANTEAFF. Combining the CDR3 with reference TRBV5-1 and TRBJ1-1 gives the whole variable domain KAGVTQTPRYLIKTRGQQVTLSCSPISGHRSVSWYQQTPGQGLQFLFEYFSETQRNKGNFPGRFSGRQFSNSRSEMNVSTLELGDSALYLCASSSGQANTEAFFGQGTRLTVV.

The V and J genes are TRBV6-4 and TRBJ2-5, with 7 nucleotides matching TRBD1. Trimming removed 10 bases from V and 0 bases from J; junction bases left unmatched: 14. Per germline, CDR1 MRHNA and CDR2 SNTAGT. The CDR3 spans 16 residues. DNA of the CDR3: TGTGCCAACCCTTGGGACAGTTCTAGGTACCAAGAGACCCAGTACTTC. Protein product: CANPWDSSRYQETQYF.

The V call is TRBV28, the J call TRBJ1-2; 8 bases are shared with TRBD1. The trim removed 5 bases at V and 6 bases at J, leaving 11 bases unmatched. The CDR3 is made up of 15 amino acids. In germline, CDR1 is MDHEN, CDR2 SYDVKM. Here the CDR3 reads CASSPLQGVVHGYTF. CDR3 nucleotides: TGTGCCAGCAGTCCGCTACAGGGGGTGGTCCATGGCTACACCTTC.

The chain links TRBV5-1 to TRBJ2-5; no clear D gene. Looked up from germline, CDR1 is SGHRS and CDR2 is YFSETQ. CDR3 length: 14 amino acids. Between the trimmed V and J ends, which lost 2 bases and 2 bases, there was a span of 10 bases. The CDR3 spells CASSFMSRQETQYF. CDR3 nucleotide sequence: TGCGCCAGCAGCTTTATGTCCAGACAAGAGACCCAGTACTTC.

The CDR3 coding sequence is TGTGCCAGCAGCGGAGACAGGGTTGGGAATCAGCCCCAGCATTTT. This codes for CASSGDRVGNQPQHF. The rearrangement joins TRBV2 to TRBJ1-5, with 7 positions matching TRBD1. Germline V gene lookup returns CDR1 SNHLY and CDR2 FYNNEI. This CDR3 region has 15 residues. V dropped 6 bases and J dropped 4; count of bases not matched to a gene: 9.

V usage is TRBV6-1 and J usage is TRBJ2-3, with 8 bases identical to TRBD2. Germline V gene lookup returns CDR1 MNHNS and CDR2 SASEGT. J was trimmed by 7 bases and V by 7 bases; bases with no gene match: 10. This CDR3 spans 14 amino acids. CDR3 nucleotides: TGTGCCAGCACTCGGGAGGGTTACACGAATACGCAGTATTTT. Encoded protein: CASTREGYTNTQYF.

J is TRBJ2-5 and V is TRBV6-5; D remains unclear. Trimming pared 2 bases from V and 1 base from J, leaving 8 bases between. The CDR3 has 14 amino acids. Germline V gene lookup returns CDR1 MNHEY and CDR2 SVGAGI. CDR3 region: CASSYGRVQETQYF. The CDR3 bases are TGTGCCAGCAGTTACGGACGAGTCCAAGAGACCCAGTACTTC.

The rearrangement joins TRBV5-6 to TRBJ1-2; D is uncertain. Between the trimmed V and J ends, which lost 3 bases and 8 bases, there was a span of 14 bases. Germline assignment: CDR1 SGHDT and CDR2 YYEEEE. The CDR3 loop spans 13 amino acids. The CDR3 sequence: CASSSTSPQGYTF. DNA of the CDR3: TGTGCCAGCAGCTCCACCAGCCCCCAGGGCTACACCTTC.

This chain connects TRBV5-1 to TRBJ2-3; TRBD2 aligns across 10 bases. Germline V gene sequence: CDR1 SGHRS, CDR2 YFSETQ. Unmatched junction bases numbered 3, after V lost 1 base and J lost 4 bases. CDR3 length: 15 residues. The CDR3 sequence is CASSLQREGSDTQYF. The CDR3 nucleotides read TGCGCCAGCAGCTTGCAGCGGGAGGGCTCAGATACGCAGTATTTT. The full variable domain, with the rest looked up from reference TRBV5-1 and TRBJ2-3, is KAGVTQTPRYLIKTRGQQVTLSCSPISGHRSVSWYQQTPGQGLQFLFEYFSETQRNKGNFPGRFSGRQFSNSRSEMNVSTLELGDSALYLCASSLQREGSDTQYFGPGTRLTVL.

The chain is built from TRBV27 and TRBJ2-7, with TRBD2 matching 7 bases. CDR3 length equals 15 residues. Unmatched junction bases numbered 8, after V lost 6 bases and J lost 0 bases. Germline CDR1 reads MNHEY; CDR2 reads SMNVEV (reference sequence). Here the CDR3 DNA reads TGTGCCAGCAGCCGACTAGCTGAAAGCTCCTACGAGCAGTACTTC. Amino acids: CASSRLAESSYEQYF.

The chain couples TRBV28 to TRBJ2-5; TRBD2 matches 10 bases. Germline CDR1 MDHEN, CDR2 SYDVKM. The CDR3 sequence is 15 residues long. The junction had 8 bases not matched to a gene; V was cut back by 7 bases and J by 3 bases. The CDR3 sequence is CASTSSGLAEETQYF. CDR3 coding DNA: TGTGCCAGCACTTCCTCCGGACTAGCGGAAGAGACCCAGTACTTC. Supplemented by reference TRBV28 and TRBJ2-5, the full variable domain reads DVKVTQSSRYLVKRTGEKVFLECVQDMDHENMFWYRQDPGLGLRLIYFSYDVKMKEKGDIPEGYSVSREKKERFSLILESASTNQTSMYLCASTSSGLAEETQYFGPGTRLLVL.

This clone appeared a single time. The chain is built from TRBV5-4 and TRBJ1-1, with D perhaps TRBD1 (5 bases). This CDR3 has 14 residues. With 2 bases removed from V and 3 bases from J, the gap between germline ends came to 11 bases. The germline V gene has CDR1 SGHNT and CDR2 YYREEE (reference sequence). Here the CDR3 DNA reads TGTGCCAGCAGCTTCCCAGGGAGGGACACTGAAGCTTTCTTT. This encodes CASSFPGRDTEAFF.

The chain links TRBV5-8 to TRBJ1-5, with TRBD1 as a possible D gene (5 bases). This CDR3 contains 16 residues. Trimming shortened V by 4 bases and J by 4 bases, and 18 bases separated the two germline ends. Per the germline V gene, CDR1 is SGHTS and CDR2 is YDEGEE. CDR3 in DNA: TGTGCCAGCAGCAGCAGGGTTCGGGGTCGTAATCAGCCCCAGCATTTT. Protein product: CASSSRVRGRNQPQHF.

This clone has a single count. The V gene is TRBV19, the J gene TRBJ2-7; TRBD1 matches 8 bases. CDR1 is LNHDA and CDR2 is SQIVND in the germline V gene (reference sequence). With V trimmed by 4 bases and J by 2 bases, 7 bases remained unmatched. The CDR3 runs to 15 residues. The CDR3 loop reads CASSRPGTGPYEQYF. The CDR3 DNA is TGTGCCAGTAGTAGACCCGGGACAGGACCCTACGAGCAGTACTTC.

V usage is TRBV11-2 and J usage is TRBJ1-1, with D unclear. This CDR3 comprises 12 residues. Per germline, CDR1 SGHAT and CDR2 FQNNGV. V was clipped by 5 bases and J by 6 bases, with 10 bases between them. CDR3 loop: CASSRLWAEAFF. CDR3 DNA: TGTGCCAGCAGCCGCCTTTGGGCTGAAGCTTTCTTT.

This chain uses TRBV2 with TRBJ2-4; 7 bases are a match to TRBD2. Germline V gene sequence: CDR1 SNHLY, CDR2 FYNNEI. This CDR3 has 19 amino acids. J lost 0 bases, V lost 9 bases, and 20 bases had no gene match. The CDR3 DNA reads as TGTGCCAGTGAAAGTGGGAGGGCTAGCTGGGGTCTAGCCAAAAACATTCAGTACTTC. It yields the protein CASESGRASWGLAKNIQYF.